This TCR beta chain was sequenced for a study of circulating and synovial CD4+ cells in juvenile arthritis. The study's findings and limits: The pathogenic-like versus bulk T cell difference escaped Vbeta family analysis. Circulating pathogenic-like lymphocytes shared a substantially higher fraction of CDR3 sequences with synovium than bulk blood. Overlap with synovium rose as more T cells were sequenced.

Germline CDR1 SGDLS, CDR2 YYNGEE. V was pared by 3 bases and J by 8 bases, with 10 bases of the junction left unmatched. The CDR3 has 15 residues. In the case of this clone: Its target is not known.

The method was immunoSEQ multiplex PCR; TCRdb's version includes in-frame clones alone and lacks a portion of them. The table includes around 35,000 clones, 95% detected once. The chain is built from TRBV9 and TRBJ2-1; 8 bases line up with TRBD2. This receptor was taken from a human donor with juvenile idiopathic arthritis. Sequenced material: CD4+ T cells from blood. The CDR3 reads CASSDGTSSFDEQFF. CDR3 sequence (DNA): TGTGCCAGCAGCGATGGGACTAGTTCGTTCGATGAGCAGTTCTTC.